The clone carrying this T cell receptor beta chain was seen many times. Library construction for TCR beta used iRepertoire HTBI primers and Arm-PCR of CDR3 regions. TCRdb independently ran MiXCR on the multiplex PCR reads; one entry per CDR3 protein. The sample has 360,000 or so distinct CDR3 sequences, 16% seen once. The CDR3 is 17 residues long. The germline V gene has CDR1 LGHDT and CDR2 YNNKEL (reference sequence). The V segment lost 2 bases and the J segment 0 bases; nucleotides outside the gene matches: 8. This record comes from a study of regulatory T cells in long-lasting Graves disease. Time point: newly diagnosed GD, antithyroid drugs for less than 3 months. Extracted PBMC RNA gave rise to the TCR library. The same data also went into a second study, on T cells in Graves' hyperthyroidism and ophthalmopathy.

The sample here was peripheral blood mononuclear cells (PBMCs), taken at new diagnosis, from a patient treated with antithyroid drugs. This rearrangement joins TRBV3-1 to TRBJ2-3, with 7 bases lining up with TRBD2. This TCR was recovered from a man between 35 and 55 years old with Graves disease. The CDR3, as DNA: TGTGCCAGCAGCCAACCCAGGGAGGGTTCGAGCACAGATACGCAGTATTTT. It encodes CASSQPREGSSTDTQYF.